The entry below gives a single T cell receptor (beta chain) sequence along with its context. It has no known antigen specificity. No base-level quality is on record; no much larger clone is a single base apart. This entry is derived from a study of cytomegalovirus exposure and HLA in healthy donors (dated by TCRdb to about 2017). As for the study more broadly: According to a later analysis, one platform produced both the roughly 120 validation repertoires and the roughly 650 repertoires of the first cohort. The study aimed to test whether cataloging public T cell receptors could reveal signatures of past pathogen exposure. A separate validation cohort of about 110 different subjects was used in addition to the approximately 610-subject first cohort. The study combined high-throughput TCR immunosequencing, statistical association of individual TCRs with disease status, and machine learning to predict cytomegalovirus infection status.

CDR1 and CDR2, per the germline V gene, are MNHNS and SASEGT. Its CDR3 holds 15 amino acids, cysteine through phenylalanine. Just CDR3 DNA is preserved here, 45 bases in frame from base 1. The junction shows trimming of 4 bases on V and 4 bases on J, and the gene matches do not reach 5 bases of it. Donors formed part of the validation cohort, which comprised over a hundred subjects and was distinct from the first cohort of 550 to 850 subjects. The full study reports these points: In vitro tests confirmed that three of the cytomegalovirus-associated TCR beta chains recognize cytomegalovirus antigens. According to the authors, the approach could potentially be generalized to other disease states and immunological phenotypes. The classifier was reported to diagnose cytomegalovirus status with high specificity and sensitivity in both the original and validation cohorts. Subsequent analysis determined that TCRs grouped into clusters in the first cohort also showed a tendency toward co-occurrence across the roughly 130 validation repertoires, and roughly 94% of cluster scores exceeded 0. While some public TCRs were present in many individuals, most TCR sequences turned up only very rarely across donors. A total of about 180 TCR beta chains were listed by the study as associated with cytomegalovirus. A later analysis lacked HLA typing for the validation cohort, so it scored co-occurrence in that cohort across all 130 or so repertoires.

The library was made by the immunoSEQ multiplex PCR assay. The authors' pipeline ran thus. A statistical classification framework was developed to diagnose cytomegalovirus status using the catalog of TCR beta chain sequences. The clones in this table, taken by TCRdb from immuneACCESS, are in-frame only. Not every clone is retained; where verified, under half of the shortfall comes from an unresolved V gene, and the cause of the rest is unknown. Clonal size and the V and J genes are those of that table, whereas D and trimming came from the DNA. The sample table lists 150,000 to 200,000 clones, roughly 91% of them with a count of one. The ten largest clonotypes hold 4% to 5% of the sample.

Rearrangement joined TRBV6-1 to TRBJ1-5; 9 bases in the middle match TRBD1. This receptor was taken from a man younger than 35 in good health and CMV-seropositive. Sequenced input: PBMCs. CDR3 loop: CASSVDRGGNQPQHF. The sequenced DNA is TGTGCCAGCAGTGTCGACAGGGGGGGAAATCAGCCCCAGCATTTT.